These 9 T cell receptor beta chains were all obtained from the same sample, sequenced in a study of T cell repertoires in ileal Crohn's disease. Generated by immunoSEQ multiplex PCR, the TCRdb table keeps only in-frame clones and is missing some. Among some 14,000 clones, approximately 78% were seen once, and the ten largest hold 4.5%. The sequenced sample was ileal tissue. These receptors were collected from an adult with Crohn's disease.

This clone was picked up a small number of times. This sequence joins TRBV2 and TRBJ2-1; 16 positions agree with TRBD2. The V segment lost 9 bases and the J segment 0 bases; nucleotides outside the gene matches: 5. CDR3 length: 17 residues. Germline assignment: CDR1 SNHLY and CDR2 FYNNEI. CDR3 DNA: TGTGCCAGGGGACTAGCGGGGGGGCGTGTCTCCTACAATGAGCAGTTCTTC. Its protein is CARGLAGGRVSYNEQFF.

This chain joins TRBV5-1 and TRBJ2-7, with TRBD1 matching 8 bases. CDR3 size: 15 residues. V gave up 0 bases and J gave up 0 bases; unmatched junction bases: 2. From germline, CDR1 is SGHRS and CDR2 YFSETQ. CDR3 DNA: TGCGCCAGCAGCTTGGGGACAGGGTCCTCCTACGAGCAGTACTTC. Its protein product is CASSLGTGSSYEQYF.

This chain connects TRBV5-1 to TRBJ2-3; D remains unclear. The ends were cut back, 2 bases at V and 2 bases at J, with 12 bases in the middle. Germline lookup yields CDR1 SGHRS and CDR2 YFSETQ. This CDR3 contains 15 residues. This chain's CDR3 is CASSFVSRNTDTQYF. The DNA for the CDR3 is TGCGCCAGCAGCTTTGTCTCCCGTAACACAGATACGCAGTATTTT.

In its sample, this clone ranks as large. V is TRBV4-1 and J is TRBJ1-1; D not resolved. Deletions cut 1 base from V and 8 bases from J, with 17 bases between. This CDR3 contains 15 residues. Germline V lookup: CDR1 MGHRA, CDR2 YSYEKL. CDR3 sequence (DNA): TGCGCCAGCAGCCAAGGGCGGGGAGGAGGAGCCGAAGCTTTCTTT. This gives the protein CASSQGRGGGAEAFF.

This chain joins TRBV5-1 and TRBJ2-7; D is perhaps TRBD2 (6 bases). The CDR3 runs 13 residues. Per germline, CDR1 SGHRS and CDR2 YFSETQ. Trimming took off 4 bases at V and 2 bases at J, with 10 bases between the two ends. For the CDR3, the DNA is TGCGCCAGCAGCCCGGGACTTACCTACGAGCAGTACTTC. Translated, it gives CASSPGLTYEQYF.

This chain links TRBV2 with TRBJ2-5; D ambiguous. Trimming cost V 7 bases and J 2 bases, with 11 bases left between them. There are 13 residues in the CDR3. Germline V gene sequence: CDR1 SNHLY, CDR2 FYNNEI. The CDR3 here is CASTELRQETQYF. The CDR3 nucleotides read TGTGCCAGCACCGAGCTGCGGCAAGAGACCCAGTACTTC. Together with reference TRBV2 and TRBJ2-5, the CDR3 gives the full variable domain: EPEVTQTPSHQVTQMGQEVILRCVPISNHLYFYWYRQILGQKVEFLVSFYNNEISEKSEIFDDQFSVERPDGSNFTLKIRSTKLEDSAMYFCASTELRQETQYFGPGTRLLVL.

This chain connects TRBV4-1 to TRBJ2-7, with TRBD2 as a possible D gene (6 bases). Between the trimmed V and J ends, which lost 0 bases and 0 bases, there was a span of 21 bases. The CDR3 sequence is 19 residues long. Germline V lookup: CDR1 MGHRA, CDR2 YSYEKL. The CDR3 DNA is TGCGCCAGCAGCCAAGATCGTTGGCTAGAAGGGGACTTCTCCTACGAGCAGTACTTC. Its translation is CASSQDRWLEGDFSYEQYF.

The J gene is TRBJ2-1, the V gene TRBV4-1, with TRBD2 identical over 11 bases. J was trimmed by 4 bases and V by 1 base; bases with no gene match: 12. This CDR3 has 19 residues. Germline CDR1 reads MGHRA; CDR2 reads YSYEKL. The CDR3 coding sequence is TGCGCCAGCAGCCAAGTGACGAACCCGGGACTAGCGGTGTACAATGAGCAGTTCTTC. Translated, it gives CASSQVTNPGLAVYNEQFF.

J is TRBJ2-1 and V is TRBV7-9; 9 nucleotides match TRBD1. In germline, CDR1 is SEHNR, CDR2 FQNEAQ (reference sequence). The CDR3 extends over 16 amino acids. The ends lost 1 base at V and 4 bases at J; junction bases unmatched: 5. CDR3 residues: CASSLGDRGTYNEQFF. The CDR3, as DNA: TGTGCCAGCAGCTTAGGAGACAGGGGGACGTACAATGAGCAGTTCTTC.